These T cell receptor beta chains were read from a single sample in a study of blood T cell repertoires in COVID-19. Using immunoSEQ multiplex PCR, the repertoire was profiled, and TCRdb retains in-frame clones only, with some absent. Of more than 250,000 clones listed, roughly 80% are singletons. The sample comprised peripheral blood. These TCRs come from a man in his sixties who had recovered from COVID-19. CDR3s include the opening cysteine and the closing phenylalanine or tryptophan. A D gene is named only where the DNA matches it firmly. Clone size is given for some rows only: seen once, a few or many times, or a class if the clone is expanded.

abundance | d_gene | j_gene | v_gene | CDR3nt | CDR3aa
NA | NA | TRBJ2-1 | TRBV24-1 | TGTGCCACCTCGCCCCCGACTTTGCCTAATGAGCAGTTCTTC | CATSPPTLPNEQFF
NA | TRBD1 | TRBJ2-5 | TRBV3-1/TRBV3-2 | TGTGCCAGCAGCCAACTCGGGACAGGGTTTCAAGAGACCCAGTACTTC | CASSQLGTGFQETQYF
NA | TRBD2 | TRBJ2-5 | TRBV7-8 | TGTGCCAGCCTCTTAGTAGCGGGGGGGCGGGAGACCCAGTACTTC | CASLLVAGGRETQYF
NA | NA | TRBJ2-5 | TRBV1 | TGCACCAGCAGCCAGAGCGCTAGCTACCAAGAGACCCAGTACTTC | CTSSQSASYQETQYF
NA | TRBD1 | TRBJ1-1 | TRBV5-6 | TGTGCCAGCGGACAGGGTCCTGAAGCTTTCTTT | CASGQGPEAFF
NA | TRBD1 | TRBJ2-7 | TRBV30 | TGTGCCTGGGGACAGGGGGGCCACGAGCAGTACTTC | CAWGQGGHEQYF
NA | NA | TRBJ1-4 | TRBV19 | TGTGCCAGTAGTAAACATGCAACTAATGAAAAACTGTTTTTT | CASSKHATNEKLFF
NA | TRBD2 | TRBJ2-5 | TRBV5-4 | TGTGCCAGCAGCACGACTAGCGGGGGCAGGGGGGAGACCCAGTACTTC | CASSTTSGGRGETQYF
NA | TRBD1 | TRBJ1-5 | TRBV28 | TGTGCCAGCAGGGGAACCGGGACAGGGTGGGGTAGCAATCAGCCCCAGCATTTT | CASRGTGTGWGSNQPQHF
once | NA | TRBJ1-2 | TRBV19 | TGTGCCAGTAGCGACAGCCTCTATGGCTACACCTTC | CASSDSLYGYTF
NA | TRBD2 | TRBJ2-1 | TRBV24-1 | TGTGCCACCAGTGATCTAGCGGGGGGGGACAATGAGCAGTTCTTC | CATSDLAGGDNEQFF
once | NA | TRBJ1-1 | TRBV5-6 | TGTGCCAGCAGCTTGGGCGGGGCCACCCCGAACACTGAAGCTTTCTTT | CASSLGGATPNTEAFF
NA | NA | TRBJ1-5 | TRBV5-8 | TGTGCCAGCAGCTTAGACAGCCTCAATCAGCCCCAGCATTTT | CASSLDSLNQPQHF
NA | NA | TRBJ1-2 | TRBV5-1 | TGCGCCAGCAGCATACAGGCGAACTATGGCTACACCTTC | CASSIQANYGYTF
NA | NA | TRBJ1-1 | TRBV27 | TGTGCCAGCTCAAGGGGTACTGAAGCTTTCTTT | CASSRGTEAFF
once | NA | TRBJ2-1 | TRBV10-1 | TGCGCCAGCAGTGGAACGGCAGGGTCATTTGAGCAGTTCTTC | CASSGTAGSFEQFF
NA | TRBD1 | TRBJ2-7 | TRBV14 | TGTGCCAGCAGCCCACGGACAGGATCCTACGAGCAGTACTTC | CASSPRTGSYEQYF
NA | TRBD1 | TRBJ1-1 | TRBV7-8 | TGTGCCAGCAGCGCGCGGACAGGGACGCCGAACACTGAAGCTTTCTTT | CASSARTGTPNTEAFF
NA | TRBD2 | TRBJ2-3 | TRBV7-2 | TGTGCCAGCAGCTTAGGCCGGGGGGGAAGCACAGATACGCAGTATTTT | CASSLGRGGSTDTQYF
once | NA | TRBJ1-5 | TRBV5-1 | TGCGCCAGCAGCCAAGACAGCTATAGCAATCAGCCCCAGCATTTT | CASSQDSYSNQPQHF
NA | NA | TRBJ2-5 | TRBV10-3 | TGTGCCATCAGCCAAACTAGAGATGAGACCCAGTACTTC | CAISQTRDETQYF
NA | NA | TRBJ1-4 | TRBV28 | TGTGCCAGCAGTGCAGGGGTTGAAAAACTGTTTTTT | CASSAGVEKLFF
NA | NA | TRBJ2-5 | TRBV5-4 | TGTGCCAGCAGCGGCCGGGACACAGCACAAGAGACCCAGTACTTC | CASSGRDTAQETQYF
NA | TRBD1 | TRBJ1-6 | TRBV5-4 | TGTGCCAGCACCTCCCGGGACAGATATAATTCACCCCTCCACTTT | CASTSRDRYNSPLHF
once | TRBD1 | TRBJ2-1 | TRBV6-5 | TGTGCCAGCAGTTACCTACCGGGACAGAGGTCGTTCTTC | CASSYLPGQRSFF
NA | NA | TRBJ2-1 | TRBV3-1/TRBV3-2 | TGTGCCAGCAGCTACGGGTCCAATGAGCAGTTCTTC | CASSYGSNEQFF
NA | NA | TRBJ1-1 | TRBV7-8 | TGTGCCAGCAGCCCCGGGATTAACACTGAAGCTTTCTTT | CASSPGINTEAFF
NA | NA | TRBJ1-4 | TRBV5-5 | TGTGCCAGCAGCCCAACAACTAATGAAAAACTGTTTTTT | CASSPTTNEKLFF